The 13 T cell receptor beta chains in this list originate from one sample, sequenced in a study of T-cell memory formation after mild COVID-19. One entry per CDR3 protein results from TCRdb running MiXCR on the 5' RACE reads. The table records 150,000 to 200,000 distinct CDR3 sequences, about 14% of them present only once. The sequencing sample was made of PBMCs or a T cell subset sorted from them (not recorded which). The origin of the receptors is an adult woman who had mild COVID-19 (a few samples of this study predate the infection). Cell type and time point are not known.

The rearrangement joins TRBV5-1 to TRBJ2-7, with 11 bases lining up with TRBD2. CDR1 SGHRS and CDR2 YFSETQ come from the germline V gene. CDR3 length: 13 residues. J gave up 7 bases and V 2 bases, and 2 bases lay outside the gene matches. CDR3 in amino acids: CASSFRTSGEQYF. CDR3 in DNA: TGCGCCAGCAGCTTTCGGACTAGCGGGGAGCAGTACTTC.

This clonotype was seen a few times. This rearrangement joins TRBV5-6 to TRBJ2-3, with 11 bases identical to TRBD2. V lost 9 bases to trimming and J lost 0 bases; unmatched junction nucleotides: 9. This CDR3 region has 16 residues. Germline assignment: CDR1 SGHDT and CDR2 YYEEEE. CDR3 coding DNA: TGTGCCACCACCGGGACTAGCGGTTTTAGCACAGATACGCAGTATTTT. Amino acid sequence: CATTGTSGFSTDTQYF. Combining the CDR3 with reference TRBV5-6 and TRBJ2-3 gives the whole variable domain DAGVTQSPTHLIKTRGQQVTLRCSPKSGHDTVSWYQQALGQGPQFIFQYYEEEERQRGNFPDRFSGHQFPNYSSELNVNALLLGDSALYLCATTGTSGFSTDTQYFGPGTRLTVL.

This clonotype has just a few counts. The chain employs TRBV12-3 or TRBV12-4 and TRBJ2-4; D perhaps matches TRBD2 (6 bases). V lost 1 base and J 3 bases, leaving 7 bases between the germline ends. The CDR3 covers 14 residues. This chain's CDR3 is CASSLGGVKNIQYF. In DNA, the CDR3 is TGTGCCAGCAGTTTAGGGGGGGTCAAAAACATTCAGTACTTC.

CDR3 nucleotide sequence: TGCGCCAGCAGCTTGGGGGGTTCACGAGAGACCCAGTACTTC. Residues: CASSLGGSRETQYF. This chain links TRBV5-1 with TRBJ2-5; D remains ambiguous. The V end was cut by 0 bases, the J end by 4 bases, with 10 bases between. The germline CDR1 and CDR2 sequences are SGHRS and YFSETQ. This CDR3 contains 14 residues.

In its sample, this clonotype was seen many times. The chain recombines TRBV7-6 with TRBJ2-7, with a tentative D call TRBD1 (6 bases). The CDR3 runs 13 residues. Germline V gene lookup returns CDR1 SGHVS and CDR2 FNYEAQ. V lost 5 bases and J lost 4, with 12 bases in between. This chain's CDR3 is CASSGGHLYEQYF. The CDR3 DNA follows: TGTGCCAGCAGCGGGGGCCATCTTTACGAGCAGTACTTC.

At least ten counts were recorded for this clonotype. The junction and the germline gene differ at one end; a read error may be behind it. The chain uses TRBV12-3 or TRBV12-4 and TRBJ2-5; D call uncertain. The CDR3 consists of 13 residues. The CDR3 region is CASSLGRKETQYF. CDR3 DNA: TGTGCCAGCAGCTTAGGTCGGAAAGAGACCCAGTACTTC.

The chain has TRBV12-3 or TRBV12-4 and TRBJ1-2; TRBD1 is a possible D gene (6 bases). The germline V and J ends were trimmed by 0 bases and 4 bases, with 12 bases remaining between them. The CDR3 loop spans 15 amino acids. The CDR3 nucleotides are TGTGCCAGCAGTTTAGCTGCCCCAGGGGCCTATGGCTACACCTTC. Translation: CASSLAAPGAYGYTF.

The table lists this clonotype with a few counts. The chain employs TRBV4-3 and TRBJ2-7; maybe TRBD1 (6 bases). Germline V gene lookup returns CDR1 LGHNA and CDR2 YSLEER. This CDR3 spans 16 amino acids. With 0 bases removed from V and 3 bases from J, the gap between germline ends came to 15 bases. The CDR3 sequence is CASSQDWDNPLYEQYF. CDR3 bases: TGCGCCAGCAGCCAAGATTGGGACAATCCTCTCTACGAGCAGTACTTC.

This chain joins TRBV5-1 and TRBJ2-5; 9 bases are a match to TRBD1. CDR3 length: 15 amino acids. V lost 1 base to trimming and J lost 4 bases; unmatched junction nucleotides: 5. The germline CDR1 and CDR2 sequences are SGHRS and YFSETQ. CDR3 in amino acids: CASSLTGGAGETQYF. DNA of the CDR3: TGCGCCAGCAGCTTGACAGGGGGCGCGGGAGAGACCCAGTACTTC.

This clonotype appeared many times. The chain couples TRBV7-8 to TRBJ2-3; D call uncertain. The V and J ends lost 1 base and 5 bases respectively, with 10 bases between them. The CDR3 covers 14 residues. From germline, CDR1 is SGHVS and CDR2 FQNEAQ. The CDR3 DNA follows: TGTGCCAGCAGCTTAGAAGGGTTGGGAGATACGCAGTATTTT. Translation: CASSLEGLGDTQYF.

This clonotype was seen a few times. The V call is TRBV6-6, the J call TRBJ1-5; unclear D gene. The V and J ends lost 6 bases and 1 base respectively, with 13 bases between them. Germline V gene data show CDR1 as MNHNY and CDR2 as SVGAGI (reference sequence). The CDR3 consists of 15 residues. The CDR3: CASSPSRQSNQPQHF. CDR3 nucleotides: TGTGCCAGCAGCCCCTCCAGGCAGAGCAATCAGCCCCAGCATTTT.

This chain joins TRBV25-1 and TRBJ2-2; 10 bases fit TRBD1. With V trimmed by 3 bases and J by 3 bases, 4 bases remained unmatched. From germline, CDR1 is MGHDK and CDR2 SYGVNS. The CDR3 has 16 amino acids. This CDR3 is CASSDQDRGDTGELFF. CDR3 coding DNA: TGTGCCAGCAGTGACCAGGACAGGGGGGACACCGGGGAGCTGTTTTTT. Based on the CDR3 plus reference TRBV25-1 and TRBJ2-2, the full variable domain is EADIYQTPRYLVIGTGKKITLECSQTMGHDKMYWYQQDPGMELHLIHYSYGVNSTEKGDLSSESTVSRIRTEHFPLTLESARPSHTSQYLCASSDQDRGDTGELFFGEGSRLTVL.

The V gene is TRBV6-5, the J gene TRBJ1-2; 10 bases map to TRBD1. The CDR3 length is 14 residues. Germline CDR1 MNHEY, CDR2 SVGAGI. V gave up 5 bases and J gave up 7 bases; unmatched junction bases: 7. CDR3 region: CASSNDRGRGGYTF. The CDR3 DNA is TGTGCCAGCAGTAATGACAGGGGGCGAGGTGGCTACACCTTC.